The 8 T cell receptor beta chains below come from one sample, sequenced in a study of tumor-infiltrating lymphocytes in primary liver carcinoma. Total RNA and DNA came together from about 21-30 mg of bulk tissue without cell sorting. Starting from around 510 ng of total RNA, TCR beta cDNA was produced with a primer in the constant region. Libraries for TCR beta were built through three nested multiplex PCR rounds, which together made up a slightly modified ARM-PCR procedure. Both of the initial two PCR rounds ran for approximately 11 cycles and employed TRBV1-TRBV30 forward primers alongside a C-beta reverse primer. Each CDR3 protein is one row after TCRdb ran MiXCR on the multiplex PCR reads. The sample consists of about 130,000 distinct CDR3 sequences, 64% of them appearing once. The sequencing sample was made of liver tumor tissue from sampling region 3. Specified subset: tumor region T3, left-lateral pole. The source is a woman aged 60 to 75 with primary liver carcinoma and hepatitis B virus infection.

Many counts were recorded for this clonotype. The chain couples TRBV29-1 to TRBJ2-1; the match to TRBD1 covers 10 bases. The ends lost 6 bases at V and 9 bases at J; junction bases unmatched: 8. This CDR3 has 13 amino acids. CDR1 is SQVTM and CDR2 is ANQGSEA in the germline V gene. The CDR3 DNA follows: TGCAGCGTCCAACCGACAGGGGGCTTTGAGCAGTTCTTC. Translating it yields CSVQPTGGFEQFF.

By sample share, this clonotype is medium-sized. The V and J genes are TRBV11-3 and TRBJ2-7; 7 bases line up with TRBD2. Trimming took 5 bases from V and 0 from J; bases not matched to a gene: 4. There are 14 residues in the CDR3. CDR1 and CDR2 from the germline V gene are SGHNT and YENEEA. The CDR3 DNA is TGTGCCAGCAGCCCAGCGGGGAGCTCCTACGAGCAGTACTTC. Protein product: CASSPAGSSYEQYF.

In its sample, this clonotype was seen a few times. The junction differs from germline at one of its ends, possibly a read error. This chain joins TRBV12-5 and TRBJ2-1; TRBD2 matches 9 bases. CDR3 size: 16 residues. The germline V gene has CDR1 LGHNT and CDR2 FRNRAP. Here the CDR3 reads CTSGLARTSAYNEQFF. The CDR3 DNA reads as TGTACTAGTGGTTTGGCCCGGACTAGCGCATACAATGAGCAGTTCTTC.

The chain employs TRBV11-3 and TRBJ2-3; D may correspond to TRBD1 or TRBD2 (5 bases each). V gave up 11 bases and J gave up 6 bases, with 15 bases separating them. The CDR3 consists of 12 residues. Germline-derived CDR1 and CDR2 are SGHNT and YENEEA. For the CDR3, the DNA is TGTGCCGGCAACTTCCGGGACGATACGCAGTATTTT. Translated: CAGNFRDDTQYF.

Turning to this clonotype: The conserved phenylalanine or tryptophan normally closing the CDR3 is absent here, so this likely arose from a read error. This chain uses TRBV11-2 with TRBJ2-5, with 11 bases identical to TRBD2. Germline V gene data show CDR1 as SGHAT and CDR2 as FQNNGV. CDR3 length: 16 amino acids. As DNA, the CDR3 is TGTGTGAGCAGCCCGTCATCCGGACTAGCGGGAGAGACCCAGTACTCC. Translation: CVSSPSSGLAGETQYS.

The chain uses TRBV11-2 and TRBJ2-7; D might be TRBD1 (5 bases). The germline V gene has CDR1 SGHAT and CDR2 FQNNGV. CDR3 size: 14 residues. Trimming cost V 8 bases and J 2 bases, with 16 bases left between them. Written as DNA, the CDR3 is TGTGCCAGCGGCTCCACACGACAGACCTACGAGCAGTACTTC. Its translation: CASGSTRQTYEQYF.

The chain links TRBV6-2 or TRBV6-3 to TRBJ2-3; a possible D gene is TRBD2 (6 bases). The CDR3 runs to 18 residues. Germline lookup yields CDR1 MNHEY and CDR2 SVGEGT. V dropped 3 bases and J dropped 2 bases, with 21 bases sitting between them. CDR3 residues: CASSYRDLQVSFTDTQYF. CDR3 sequence (DNA): TGTGCCAGCAGTTATCGGGACTTACAAGTGTCCTTCACAGATACGCAGTATTTT.

This clonotype was picked up many times. The rearrangement links TRBV12-3 or TRBV12-4 to TRBJ1-1, with 10 bases lining up with TRBD1. The CDR3 has 13 residues. V lost 8 bases, J lost 4 bases, and 4 bases stayed unmatched. The CDR3 nucleotides read TGTGCCAGCGGGGGGACAGGGGCCACTGAAGCTTTCTTT. Translating gives CASGGTGATEAFF.